These T cell receptor beta chains were read from a single sample in a study of T cell repertoires in cytomegalovirus infection. TCRdb processed the reads anew with MiXCR; each CDR3 protein has one entry. The data contain some 700,000 distinct CDR3 sequences, 35% of them seen just once; the ten biggest clones take up about 2.8%. The sequencing sample was made of PBMCs. Receptors originate from a human donor in good health (CMV status not recorded). Some clones in this sample may be carry-over from other donors' samples. The CDR3 runs from the conserved cysteine through the conserved F or W. The D gene is left open where the match is weak. The size field is filled for only some rows; it gives once, few, many or a size class.

clone_size j_call cdr3_length d_call v_call cdr3_aa cdr3_nt
few TRBJ1-2 13 TRBD1 TRBV29-1 CSVVGRTGNGYTF TGCAGCGTTGTAGGGAGGACAGGGAACGGCTACACCTTC
many TRBJ1-2 15 . TRBV4-1 CASSQAQTELYGYTF TGCGCCAGCAGCCAAGCCCAGACAGAGCTCTATGGCTACACCTTC
. TRBJ1-3 16 . TRBV7-6 CASSFDPGTSGNTIYF TGTGCCAGCAGCTTTGATCCAGGAACCTCTGGAAACACCATATATTTT
few TRBJ1-2 15 . TRBV6-6 CASSPSWSETYGYTF TGTGCCAGCAGTCCCTCTTGGTCAGAGACCTATGGCTACACCTTC
. TRBJ1-5 14 . TRBV6-1 CASSVQPSNQPQHF TGTGCCAGCAGTGTTCAGCCCTCCAATCAGCCCCAGCATTTT
few TRBJ1-5 14 . TRBV5-8 CASSPGRGWQPQHF TGTGCCAGCAGCCCGGGTCGAGGTTGGCAGCCCCAGCATTTT
. TRBJ2-2 15 . TRBV5-1 CASSPSWGPTGELFF TGCGCCAGCAGCCCATCCTGGGGTCCGACCGGGGAGCTGTTTTTT
. TRBJ2-2 11 . TRBV7-2 CASTPAGELFF TGTGCCAGCACCCCAGCGGGGGAGCTGTTTTTT
. TRBJ1-4 15 . TRBV12-3/TRBV12-4 CASSFKGLTNEKLFF TGTGCCAGCAGTTTTAAGGGGTTGACTAATGAAAAACTGTTTTTT
few TRBJ1-4 16 . TRBV25-1 CASRELEGGSNEKLFF TGTGCCAGCAGAGAATTGGAGGGAGGGTCAAATGAAAAACTGTTTTTT
. TRBJ1-4 16 . TRBV5-4 CASSPGTSQTNEKMFF TGTGCCAGCAGCCCCGGGACATCACAAACTAATGAAAAAATGTTTTTT
few TRBJ2-1 18 TRBD2 TRBV19 CASSIGRSGGSSYNEQFF TGTGCCAGTAGTATAGGTAGGAGCGGGGGGAGCTCCTACAATGAGCAGTTCTTC
once TRBJ1-5 14 TRBD1 TRBV28 CASTSQGAGQPQHF TGTGCCAGCACTTCACAGGGGGCAGGGCAGCCCCAGCATTTT
many TRBJ2-2 13 . TRBV5-1 CASSPRAGGELFF TGCGCCAGCAGCCCTCGGGCGGGCGGGGAGCTGTTTTTT
many TRBJ1-4 17 TRBD1 TRBV20-1 CSAPSRDRETTNEKLFF TGCAGTGCCCCTAGCCGGGACAGAGAGACAACTAATGAAAAACTGTTTTTT
. TRBJ2-5 15 TRBD1 TRBV12-3/TRBV12-4 CASSFNRGHGETQYF TGTGCCAGCAGTTTTAACAGGGGGCACGGGGAGACCCAGTACTTC
. TRBJ2-3 15 TRBD1 TRBV28 CASSPDRVSTDTQYF TGTGCCAGCAGTCCGGACAGGGTCAGCACAGATACGCAGTATTTT
few TRBJ2-3 17 TRBD1 TRBV7-2 CASSLEGQGRATDTQYF TGTGCCAGCAGCTTAGAGGGACAGGGCCGGGCTACAGATACGCAGTATTTT
. TRBJ1-2 15 . TRBV7-6 CASSLGSGAAVGYTF TGTGCCAGCAGCTTAGGCTCGGGGGCAGCGGTTGGCTACACCTTC
. TRBJ1-4 15 . TRBV4-1 CASSQDEGLDVKLFF TGCGCCAGCAGCCAAGATGAGGGGTTGGATGTAAAACTGTTTTTT